This entry lists 8 T cell receptor beta chains sequenced from one sample in a study of blood T cell repertoires in COVID-19. Using immunoSEQ multiplex PCR, the repertoire was profiled, and TCRdb retains in-frame clones only, with some absent. In the table there are 250,000 or so clones, 88% of which are singletons. Sequenced sample: peripheral blood. The receptor set was obtained from a woman aged 25 to 45 with acute or convalescent COVID-19.

The CDR3 reads CASSPGARGLTYEQYF. In DNA, the CDR3 is TGTGCCAGCAGCCCTGGGGCCAGGGGCCTGACCTACGAGCAGTACTTC. The chain carries TRBV5-6 and TRBJ2-7; D is perhaps TRBD1 (6 bases). Germline CDR1 reads SGHDT; CDR2 reads YYEEEE. The CDR3 runs 16 residues. V lost 4 bases, J lost 2 bases, and 19 bases lay in between. Supplemented by reference TRBV5-6 and TRBJ2-7, the full variable domain reads DAGVTQSPTHLIKTRGQQVTLRCSPKSGHDTVSWYQQALGQGPQFIFQYYEEEERQRGNFPDRFSGHQFPNYSSELNVNALLLGDSALYLCASSPGARGLTYEQYFGPGTRLTVT.

This chain uses TRBV1 with TRBJ2-1; the D call TRBD2 from the table was never checked on the DNA. TRBV1 is reported as a pseudogene. CDR3 length: 17 amino acids. As DNA, the CDR3 is TGCACCAGCAGCCAAGATACAAAGCGGGAGGGGGATAATGAGCAGTTCTTC. Translation gives CTSSQDTKREGDNEQFF.

The chain joins TRBV4-3 to TRBJ1-1; possibly TRBD1 for D (6 bases). CDR1 is LGHNA, CDR2 YSLEER, per germline. V gave up 0 bases and J gave up 6 bases, with 14 bases separating them. This CDR3 has 15 amino acids. The CDR3 here is CASSQDIGRGAEAFF. CDR3 DNA sequence: TGCGCCAGCAGCCAAGATATTGGCAGGGGTGCTGAAGCTTTCTTT.

The chain links TRBV20-1 to TRBJ1-5; 7 positions agree with TRBD1. This CDR3 contains 15 residues. In germline, CDR1 is DFQATT, CDR2 SNEGSKA (reference sequence). The V segment lost 3 bases and the J segment 1 base; nucleotides outside the gene matches: 6. CDR3 nucleotide sequence: TGCAGTGCTAGTCTAAGGGGGCTAAGCAATCAGCCCCAGCATTTT. Translated: CSASLRGLSNQPQHF.

J is TRBJ1-2 and V is TRBV5-6, with D unresolved. Germline V gene lookup returns CDR1 SGHDT and CDR2 YYEEEE. V shed 0 bases and J shed 3 bases, with 6 bases lying between them. This CDR3 region has 13 residues. The CDR3 region is CASSLDSYYGYTF. The CDR3 coding sequence is TGTGCCAGCAGCTTGGACAGCTACTATGGCTACACCTTC.

This chain links TRBV2 with TRBJ2-1; 10 positions match TRBD1. The trim removed 4 bases at V and 4 bases at J, leaving 4 bases unmatched. Germline lookup yields CDR1 SNHLY and CDR2 FYNNEI. This CDR3 has 15 amino acids. CDR3 in amino acids: CASSGDRGGYNEQFF. CDR3 DNA: TGTGCCAGCAGTGGGGACAGGGGAGGTTACAATGAGCAGTTCTTC.

This rearrangement joins TRBV7-2 to TRBJ2-7, with 12 bases identical to TRBD1. V lost 3 bases, J lost 1 base, and 7 bases stayed unmatched. The CDR3 consists of 17 residues. Germline V lookup: CDR1 SGHTA, CDR2 FQGNSA. CDR3 in amino acids: CASSFRGTGGLSYEQYF. DNA of the CDR3: TGTGCCAGCAGCTTTCGGGGGACAGGGGGCCTTTCCTACGAGCAGTACTTC.

Regarding this clone: Other DNA sequences from this sample encode an identical CDR3 as well. The rearrangement links TRBV5-1 to TRBJ1-1, with TRBD1 as a possible D gene (5 bases). There are 14 residues in the CDR3. Trimming cost V 0 bases and J 1 base, with 7 bases left between them. Germline CDR1 SGHRS, CDR2 YFSETQ. CDR3 in amino acids: CASSLAGGNTEAFF. The CDR3, as DNA: TGCGCCAGCAGCTTGGCCGGGGGGAACACTGAAGCTTTCTTT.